Shown below are 19 T cell receptor beta chains from a single sample sequenced in a study of shared clonotypes between healthy human individuals. Sequencing was performed with immunoSEQ multiplex PCR; in TCRdb, only in-frame clones are kept and a portion is missing. The sample has around 2.5 million clones; roughly 93% are singletons. Source material: naive CD4+ T cells from PBMCs. Subset defined: CD45RA+ positively selected. These receptors all come from a man between 18 and 29 years old in good health. Some clones in this sample may be carry-over from other donors' samples.

The CDR3 sequence: CATSDVRDTEAFF. CDR3 coding DNA: TGTGCCACCAGCGATGTTCGGGACACTGAAGCTTTCTTT. The V gene is TRBV15, the J gene TRBJ1-1; D is unclear. Per germline, CDR1 LNHNV and CDR2 YYDKDF (reference sequence). The V end was cut by 5 bases, the J end by 3 bases, with 10 bases between. This CDR3 is 13 amino acids long.

This clone was picked up one time. This chain links TRBV6-1 with TRBJ1-5; D is possibly TRBD1 (6 bases). Germline lookup yields CDR1 MNHNS and CDR2 SASEGT. This CDR3 has 15 amino acids. V dropped 4 bases and J dropped 2 bases, with 12 bases sitting between them. As DNA, the CDR3 is TGTGCCAGCAGTGGCACGGGGGCAGGCAATCAGCCCCAGCATTTT. Protein: CASSGTGAGNQPQHF.

With respect to this clone: This sample also contains other DNA sequences that code for the same CDR3. J is TRBJ1-4 and V is TRBV27; TRBD1 aligns across 7 bases. The CDR3 runs to 14 residues. From germline, CDR1 is MNHEY and CDR2 SMNVEV (reference sequence). Trimming took 5 bases from V and 3 from J; bases not matched to a gene: 3. The CDR3 sequence: CASSRQGSNEKLFF. The CDR3 region has the DNA TGTGCCAGCAGTCGACAGGGCTCTAATGAAAAACTGTTTTTT.

V is TRBV28 and J is TRBJ2-1, with 14 bases that match TRBD2. V dropped 8 bases and J dropped 6; count of bases not matched to a gene: 6. The germline gives CDR1 MDHEN, CDR2 SYDVKM. The CDR3 totals 15 residues. The CDR3 DNA follows: TGTGCCAGCTATTGGGGGACTAGCGGGAGCAATGAGCAGTTCTTC. Protein sequence: CASYWGTSGSNEQFF.

A note on this clone: Other nucleotide sequences from this sample produce the same CDR3. The rearrangement links TRBV5-1 to TRBJ2-3; the D call may be TRBD1 or TRBD2 (5 bases each). V gave up 0 bases and J gave up 0 bases, with 5 bases separating them. Germline values: CDR1 SGHRS, CDR2 YFSETQ. The CDR3 runs 14 residues. In DNA form, the CDR3 reads TGCGCCAGCAGCTTGGGGGGGAGCACAGATACGCAGTATTTT. Translation: CASSLGGSTDTQYF.

V is TRBV5-1 and J is TRBJ1-3; no firm D call. CDR1 and CDR2 (germline): SGHRS, YFSETQ. CDR3 length: 16 amino acids. Trimming removed 4 bases from V and 4 bases from J, with 18 bases in between. DNA of the CDR3: TGCGCCAGCAGCCAATGGACGAAAGAGGTGGGAAACACCATATATTTT. Residues: CASSQWTKEVGNTIYF.

This clone was recorded once. V gene TRBV29-1 combines with J gene TRBJ2-5; the D gene could be TRBD1 or TRBD2 (5 bases each). TRBJ2-7 explains the end of the DNA better; the J call may be wrong. Germline V CDR1 and CDR2: SQVTM, ANQGSEA. The CDR3 spans 14 residues. The CDR3 region is CSVVRAGGPYEQYF. DNA for the CDR3: TGCAGCGTCGTCAGGGCGGGCGGGCCCTACGAGCAGTACTTC.

V is TRBV28 and J is TRBJ2-3, with D perhaps TRBD2 (6 bases). CDR1 and CDR2 from the germline V gene are MDHEN and SYDVKM. V gave up 5 bases and J gave up 4 bases, with 13 bases separating them. The CDR3 covers 14 residues. The CDR3, as DNA: TGTGCCAGCAGTGGACACCCTAGCGCAGATACGCAGTATTTT. Protein: CASSGHPSADTQYF.

The rearrangement uses TRBV2 and TRBJ1-2; 9 positions agree with TRBD1. The trim removed 1 base at V and 7 bases at J, leaving 4 bases unmatched. The CDR3 contains 14 residues. Germline V gene lookup returns CDR1 SNHLY and CDR2 FYNNEI. For the CDR3, the DNA is TGTGCCAGCAGTGAAGTGGGGACAGGGCCTGGCTACACCTTC. Protein sequence: CASSEVGTGPGYTF.

The J gene is TRBJ2-3, the V gene TRBV28; TRBD2 matches at 15 bases. The CDR3 length is 18 residues. The germline CDR1 and CDR2 sequences are MDHEN and SYDVKM. The J segment lost 1 base and the V segment lost 3 bases, leaving 5 bases of the junction unmatched. CDR3 sequence: CASSFVGTSGRRTDTQYF. CDR3 coding DNA: TGTGCCAGCAGTTTTGTCGGGACTAGCGGGAGGCGCACAGATACGCAGTATTTT.

The chain is built from TRBV4-2 and TRBJ1-3; D remains ambiguous. Looked up from germline, CDR1 is LGHNA and CDR2 is YNFKEQ. The CDR3 is made up of 17 amino acids. V was pared by 0 bases and J by 0 bases, with 12 bases between. CDR3 nucleotides: TGTGCCAGCAGCCAAGACCCCGCTTCTACCTCTGGAAACACCATATATTTT. Encoded protein: CASSQDPASTSGNTIYF.

V gene TRBV27 combines with J gene TRBJ1-2, with unresolved D. Germline assignment: CDR1 MNHEY and CDR2 SMNVEV (reference sequence). The CDR3 covers 13 residues. As DNA, the CDR3 is TGTGTCACTACACGTCCGGGTTACTATGGCTACACCTTC. It codes for CVTTRPGYYGYTF.

This sequence joins TRBV11-3 and TRBJ2-5; D not resolved. The CDR3 covers 17 residues. V lost 0 bases and J 1 base, leaving 15 bases between the germline ends. CDR1 is SGHNT, CDR2 YENEEA, per germline. CDR3 nucleotides: TGTGCCAGCAGCTTAGAAAACGGATGCGAATCCCAAGAGACCCAGTACTTC. Translation: CASSLENGCESQETQYF.

The chain employs TRBV19 and TRBJ1-1; no definite D call. This CDR3 spans 15 amino acids. Germline V gene sequence: CDR1 LNHDA, CDR2 SQIVND (reference sequence). Trimming took off 5 bases at V and 2 bases at J, with 15 bases between the two ends. The CDR3 sequence is CASSGPRITNTEAFF. CDR3 nucleotides: TGTGCCAGTAGTGGACCCCGGATTACTAACACTGAAGCTTTCTTT.

The chain links TRBV7-2 to TRBJ2-1; maybe TRBD2 (5 bases). This CDR3 region has 16 residues. The V end was cut by 2 bases, the J end by 7 bases, with 18 bases between. Germline V gene data show CDR1 as SGHTA and CDR2 as FQGNSA. The CDR3 reads CASSLLARKSGNEQFF. Written as DNA, the CDR3 is TGTGCCAGCAGCTTATTAGCGCGAAAGAGTGGAAATGAGCAGTTCTTC.

V and J are TRBV18 and TRBJ2-1; TRBD2 agrees at 9 bases. The CDR3 is made up of 15 amino acids. The V gene end was trimmed by 5 bases and the J gene end by 2 bases; junction bases not matched to a gene: 4. Germline CDR1 is KGHSH and CDR2 is LQKENI. CDR3 DNA: TGTGCCAGCTCAGCTAGCGGGGTGACCTACAATGAGCAGTTCTTC. Protein product: CASSASGVTYNEQFF.

Concerning this clone itself: Other DNA sequences in this sample translate to the same CDR3. The chain is built from TRBV5-1 and TRBJ1-4; D not resolved. Germline CDR1 is SGHRS and CDR2 is YFSETQ. V lost 0 bases and J 0 bases, leaving 3 bases between the germline ends. This CDR3 is 14 amino acids long. CDR3 DNA sequence: TGCGCCAGCAGCTTGGGACCAACTAATGAAAAACTGTTTTTT. This encodes CASSLGPTNEKLFF.

The rearrangement joins TRBV9 to TRBJ2-1; D unresolved. The V gene's germline CDR1 is SGDLS and CDR2 YYNGEE. V shed 0 bases and J shed 8 bases, with 6 bases lying between them. This CDR3 has 12 amino acids. The CDR3 loop is CASSVDVYEQFF. CDR3 bases: TGTGCCAGCAGCGTAGACGTCTATGAGCAGTTCTTC.

V and J are TRBV30 and TRBJ2-1, with D perhaps assigned TRBD1 or TRBD2 (6 bases each). The CDR3 has 14 residues. V was pared by 0 bases and J by 8 bases, with 14 bases between. In germline, CDR1 is GTSNPN, CDR2 SVGIG (reference sequence). CDR3 coding DNA: TGTGCCTGGAGTGTAAGGGGGGTTGCGGATGAGCAGTTCTTC. Residues: CAWSVRGVADEQFF. Supplemented by reference TRBV30 and TRBJ2-1, the full variable domain reads SQTIHQWPATLVQPVGSPLSLECTVEGTSNPNLYWYRQAAGRGLQLLFYSVGIGQISSEVPQNLSASRPQDRQFILSSKKLLLSDSGFYLCAWSVRGVADEQFFGPGTRLTVL.